These 11 T cell receptor beta chains originate from one sample sequenced in a study of T cell repertoires in cytomegalovirus infection. No antigens are known for them. TCRdb called the reads again in MiXCR, with one record for every CDR3 protein. In the table there are some 500,000 distinct CDR3 sequences, around 35% of which are singletons. Specimen: cultured PBMCs, collected from culture after CMV antigen stimulation. The receptors originated from a human donor in good health (CMV status not recorded). Some clones in this sample may be carry-over from other donors' samples.

Only a few counts were recorded for this clonotype. This rearrangement joins TRBV4-3 to TRBJ2-4; D ambiguous. V was pared by 0 bases and J by 0 bases, with 6 bases between. The CDR3 is 15 residues long. Germline CDR1 reads LGHNA; CDR2 reads YSLEER. This chain's CDR3 is CASSQDLGAKNIQYF. DNA of the CDR3: TGCGCCAGCAGCCAAGATCTTGGAGCCAAAAACATTCAGTACTTC.

This clonotype has just a few counts. The chain is built from TRBV6-2 or TRBV6-3 and TRBJ2-7; perhaps TRBD1 as D (7 bases). Trimming removed 6 bases from V and 7 bases from J, with 22 bases in between. CDR3 length: 15 amino acids. Germline lookup yields CDR1 MNHEY and CDR2 SVGEGT. The CDR3 sequence: CASRGGGGGEGEQYF. CDR3 DNA sequence: TGTGCCAGCAGGGGAGGCGGAGGGGGCGAAGGGGAGCAGTACTTC.

This clonotype has a handful of counts. The chain carries TRBV27 and TRBJ2-5; D is perhaps TRBD2 (5 bases). The length of the CDR3 is 16 residues. The germline CDR1 and CDR2 sequences are MNHEY and SMNVEV (reference sequence). V was cut by 4 bases and J by 0 bases, with 15 bases left in between. The CDR3 nucleotides read TGTGCCAGCAGTTCTCGTCAACCGGGGTACCAAGAGACCCAGTACTTC. Protein: CASSSRQPGYQETQYF.

V is TRBV6-2 or TRBV6-3 and J is TRBJ1-2, with unresolved D. With 2 bases removed from V and 3 bases from J, the gap between germline ends came to 7 bases. Germline V CDR1 and CDR2: MNHEY, SVGEGT. The CDR3 runs 13 residues. CDR3 region: CASSYGIHYGYTF. The CDR3 region has the DNA TGTGCCAGCAGTTACGGGATTCACTATGGCTACACCTTC.

This clonotype was counted a single time. This chain connects TRBV20-1 to TRBJ2-3; D is possibly TRBD2 (5 bases). This CDR3 comprises 13 residues. The V end was cut by 3 bases, the J end by 12 bases, with 19 bases between. From germline, CDR1 is DFQATT and CDR2 SNEGSKA (reference sequence). In DNA, the CDR3 is TGCAGTGCTAGCCCCCAGAACGTCGGGGTCCAGTATTTT. Residues: CSASPQNVGVQYF.

The CDR3 sequence: CASNPPPSGFTDTQYF. The CDR3 DNA sequence: TGTGCCAGTAATCCACCCCCTAGCGGCTTCACAGATACGCAGTATTTT. The J gene is TRBJ2-3, the V gene TRBV19; 7 positions match TRBD2. This CDR3 spans 16 amino acids. Germline CDR1 and CDR2: LNHDA and SQIVND (reference sequence). V lost 7 bases, J lost 2 bases, and 12 bases stayed unmatched.

The chain couples TRBV12-3 or TRBV12-4 to TRBJ1-2; 7 bases map to TRBD1. The CDR3 extends over 14 amino acids. V trimming: 3 bases; J trimming: 11 bases; junction bases outside the gene matches: 12. The CDR3 sequence is CASSFDRAHNSYTF. In nucleotides, the CDR3 is TGTGCCAGCAGTTTTGACAGGGCCCATAATAGTTACACCTTC.

The chain carries TRBV5-1 and TRBJ1-1, with D possibly TRBD1 on 5 matching bases. Per germline, CDR1 SGHRS and CDR2 YFSETQ. The CDR3 sequence is 15 residues long. Trimming cost V 4 bases and J 0 bases, with 13 bases left between them. CDR3 DNA sequence: TGCGCCAGCAGCACAGGACGGGTATTGAACACTGAAGCTTTCTTT. This codes for CASSTGRVLNTEAFF.

The V and J genes are TRBV6-6 and TRBJ1-1; tentatively, D is TRBD1 (5 bases). CDR1 is MNHNY, CDR2 SVGAGI, per germline (reference sequence). Between the trimmed V and J ends, which lost 7 bases and 4 bases, there was a span of 25 bases. The CDR3 covers 17 residues. The CDR3 loop is CASTVTAGRGRGTEAFF. As DNA, the CDR3 is TGTGCCAGCACCGTTACCGCGGGGCGGGGGAGAGGCACTGAAGCTTTCTTT.

This clonotype was observed many times. The chain carries TRBV19 and TRBJ2-1; D is perhaps TRBD2 (5 bases). With 0 bases removed from V and 0 bases from J, the gap between germline ends came to 12 bases. This CDR3 spans 17 amino acids. Germline V gene lookup returns CDR1 LNHDA and CDR2 SQIVND (reference sequence). The CDR3 nucleotides read TGTGCCAGTAGTATAGATTTAGCGACCGGCTCCTACAATGAGCAGTTCTTC. Protein: CASSIDLATGSYNEQFF.

This chain joins TRBV4-3 and TRBJ1-3; the D is unclear. The V and J ends lost 1 base and 0 bases respectively, with 7 bases between them. Germline assignment: CDR1 LGHNA and CDR2 YSLEER. The length of the CDR3 is 15 residues. The CDR3 spells CASSQAANSGNTIYF. For the CDR3, the DNA is TGCGCCAGCAGCCAAGCGGCTAACTCTGGAAACACCATATATTTT.